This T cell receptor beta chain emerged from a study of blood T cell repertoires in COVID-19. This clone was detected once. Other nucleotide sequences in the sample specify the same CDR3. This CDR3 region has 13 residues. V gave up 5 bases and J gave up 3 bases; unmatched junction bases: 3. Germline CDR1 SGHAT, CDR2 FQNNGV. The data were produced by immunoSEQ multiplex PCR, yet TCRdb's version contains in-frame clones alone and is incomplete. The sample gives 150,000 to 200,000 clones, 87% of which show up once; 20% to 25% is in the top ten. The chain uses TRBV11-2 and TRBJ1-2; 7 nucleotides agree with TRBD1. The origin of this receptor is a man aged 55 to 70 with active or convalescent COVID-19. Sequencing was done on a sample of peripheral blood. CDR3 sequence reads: CASSRQGDYGYTF. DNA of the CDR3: TGTGCCAGCAGCCGACAGGGCGACTATGGCTACACCTTC.